This T cell receptor beta chain was captured in a study of blood T cell repertoires in COVID-19. Background on the study: Specimens from acute and convalescent COVID-19 originated in the United States, Italy and Spain. The analysed material was cDNA or gDNA that came from T cells, B-cell-depleted T cells, or PBMCs.

Germline assignment: CDR1 LGHDT and CDR2 YNNKEL (reference sequence). CDR3 length: 15 residues. J gave up 2 bases and V 5 bases, and 4 bases lay outside the gene matches. Authors' analysis steps: Researchers report that nucleated cell counts were estimated from reference gene primer amplification. The protocol was immunoSEQ multiplex PCR, while the TCRdb copy is restricted to in-frame clones and leaves out a portion. That table furnishes V, J and clone size, whereas the DNA furnished D and trimming. The sample consists of about 130,000 clones, almost 70% of them appearing once. The chain is built from TRBV3-1 (or the pseudogene TRBV3-2) and TRBJ2-2; TRBD2 matches 8 bases. Material for sequencing was peripheral blood. The TCR sequence derives from a woman aged 70 to 79 with acute or convalescent COVID-19. The CDR3 region has the DNA TGTGCCAGCAGCAGACTAGCGCATAACACCGGGGAGCTGTTTTTT. Its protein is CASSRLAHNTGELFF.